The T cell receptor (beta chain) under discussion was sequenced for a study of molecular identifiers for immune sequencing clone quantification. CDR1 and CDR2 from the germline V gene are LNHDA and SQIVND (reference sequence). This CDR3 is built from 13 residues. The V gene lost 10 bases and the J gene lost 4 bases, with 15 bases spanning the gap. One entry per CDR3 protein results from TCRdb running MiXCR on the PCR reads. The sample shows some 590,000 distinct CDR3 sequences, roughly 23% of them seen only once. Comment on this clonotype: This may be a read error: a much more frequent sequence differs by one nucleotide.

The chain has TRBV19 and TRBJ2-3, with D possibly TRBD2 on 7 matching bases. Specimen: naive CD8+ T cells from blood, with Jurkat cell RNA spiked in. Subset: FACS-sorted CD8+CD4-CCR7+CD45RA+ naive T cells. This clonotype was sampled from a human donor in good health. Some libraries in this study had Jurkat cell RNA spiked in. The CDR3 here is CATGTTSADTQYF. The CDR3 DNA reads as TGTGCCACGGGGACAACTAGCGCAGATACGCAGTATTTT.